The 22 T cell receptor beta chains below were found in one sample sequenced in a study of blood T cell repertoires in COVID-19. The assay was immunoSEQ multiplex PCR, and TCRdb's table has in-frame clones only and misses some. The sample holds 40,000 to 60,000 clones, roughly 84% seen once. Sequencing input: peripheral blood. The source is a man over 45 with acute or convalescent COVID-19.

This rearrangement joins TRBV9 to TRBJ2-3, with 10 positions matching TRBD2. The V gene end was trimmed by 2 bases and the J gene end by 5 bases; junction bases not matched to a gene: 5. Germline lookup yields CDR1 SGDLS and CDR2 YYNGEE. The CDR3 is 15 amino acids. This CDR3 is CASSVSGGEGDTQYF. In DNA form, the CDR3 reads TGTGCCAGCAGCGTGAGCGGGGGGGAAGGAGATACGCAGTATTTT.

This clone was counted a single time. The rearrangement uses TRBV19 and TRBJ2-2; 7 bases fit TRBD1. The CDR3 runs 13 residues. Germline CDR1 is LNHDA and CDR2 is SQIVND (reference sequence). Losses at the gene ends were 7 bases for V and 6 bases for J; bases not matched to a gene: 5. For the CDR3, the DNA is TGTGCCAGTAACGACAGGGTTGCCGGGGAGCTGTTTTTT. Its protein is CASNDRVAGELFF.

This chain joins TRBV11-2 and TRBJ2-7; D unclear. Germline CDR1 and CDR2: SGHAT and FQNNGV. The germline V and J ends were trimmed by 7 bases and 1 base, with 17 bases remaining between them. This CDR3 has 15 amino acids. The CDR3 spells CASKIVGPSSYEQYF. The CDR3 DNA reads as TGTGCCAGCAAGATCGTGGGCCCTTCATCCTACGAGCAGTACTTC. The variable domain in full, with the rest retrieved from reference TRBV11-2 and TRBJ2-7, is EAGVAQSPRYKIIEKRQSVAFWCNPISGHATLYWYQQILGQGPKLLIQFQNNGVVDDSQLPKDRFSAERLKGVDSTLKIQPAKLEDSAVYLCASKIVGPSSYEQYFGPGTRLTVT.

The gene calls are TRBV20-1 and TRBJ2-7; the D is unclear. The germline V gene encodes CDR1 DFQATT and CDR2 SNEGSKA (reference sequence). The CDR3 sequence is 14 residues long. The V end lost 3 bases, the J end lost 0 bases, and 12 bases lay between the germline ends. CDR3 in DNA: TGCAGTGCTAGTGTGGAGCCCAGCTCCTACGAGCAGTACTTC. It codes for CSASVEPSSYEQYF.

The rearrangement joins TRBV10-3 to TRBJ1-4; the D is unclear. The CDR3 sequence is 13 residues long. V was cut by 10 bases and J by 4 bases, with 13 bases left in between. Germline CDR1 is ENHRY and CDR2 is SYGVKD. The CDR3 region is CATGKNDNEKLFF. CDR3 bases: TGTGCCACGGGGAAGAACGATAATGAAAAACTGTTTTTT.

This chain uses TRBV4-3 with TRBJ1-2, with 7 bases identical to TRBD1. This CDR3 is built from 13 residues. V shed 2 bases and J 3 bases; nucleotides not matched to a gene: 0. The germline CDR1 and CDR2 sequences are LGHNA and YSLEER. CDR3 region: CASSQTGDYGYTF. The CDR3 DNA reads as TGCGCCAGCAGCCAAACAGGGGACTATGGCTACACCTTC.

V is TRBV28 and J is TRBJ2-1, with TRBD2 identical over 15 bases. V lost 6 bases to trimming and J lost 8 bases; unmatched junction nucleotides: 5. Germline V CDR1 and CDR2: MDHEN, SYDVKM. This CDR3 is built from 15 residues. The CDR3 DNA follows: TGTGCCAGCAGCTGGGGACTAGCGGGAGGTGATGAGCAGTTCTTC. Translation gives CASSWGLAGGDEQFF.

This clone was counted a single time. V and J are TRBV28 and TRBJ1-4; TRBD1 might be the D (5 bases). V was clipped by 1 base and J by 4 bases, with 10 bases between them. Germline V gene sequence: CDR1 MDHEN, CDR2 SYDVKM. This CDR3 contains 15 residues. Written as DNA, the CDR3 is TGTGCCAGCAGTTTATTGGGGGGTCTTAATGAAAAACTGTTTTTT. Protein: CASSLLGGLNEKLFF.

This sequence joins TRBV27 and TRBJ2-7; 9 nucleotides agree with TRBD2. CDR3 length equals 17 residues. Losses at the gene ends were 4 bases for V and 4 bases for J; bases not matched to a gene: 14. CDR1 and CDR2 (germline): MNHEY, SMNVEV (reference sequence). In DNA form, the CDR3 reads TGTGCCAGCAGTTCGCATTGGGCGGGAGGGCCATCTTACGAGCAGTACTTC. Protein product: CASSSHWAGGPSYEQYF.

This clone has a handful of counts. The chain couples TRBV11-2 to TRBJ2-7; 10 nucleotides agree with TRBD1. CDR3 length: 14 residues. The V gene end was trimmed by 6 bases and the J gene end by 1 base; junction bases not matched to a gene: 3. Germline CDR1 and CDR2: SGHAT and FQNNGV. As DNA, the CDR3 is TGTGCCAGCAGTCAGGGACAGGGGTCCTACGAGCAGTACTTC. Residues: CASSQGQGSYEQYF.

V and J are TRBV2 and TRBJ1-2, with 7 nucleotides matching TRBD1. After removal of 9 bases from V and 4 bases from J, the junction contained 14 bases not matched to a gene. This CDR3 has 15 amino acids. Germline assignment: CDR1 SNHLY and CDR2 FYNNEI. The CDR3 is CASKTGTASAYGYTF. CDR3 DNA: TGTGCCAGTAAGACCGGGACAGCGTCTGCCTATGGCTACACCTTC.

This clone appeared a single time. This rearrangement joins TRBV4-1 to TRBJ1-5; possibly TRBD1 for D (6 bases). V lost 4 bases, J lost 1 base, and 17 bases lay in between. This CDR3 comprises 17 residues. The germline V gene has CDR1 MGHRA and CDR2 YSYEKL. The CDR3 nucleotides are TGCGCCAGCAGCCTTCAAGCAGGGGACCCAAGCAATCAGCCCCAGCATTTT. It translates to CASSLQAGDPSNQPQHF.

This chain uses TRBV5-1 with TRBJ2-2; 14 bases are a match to TRBD2. The J segment lost 6 bases and the V segment lost 4 bases, leaving 11 bases of the junction unmatched. The CDR3 is made up of 18 amino acids. CDR1 is SGHRS, CDR2 YFSETQ, per germline. As DNA, the CDR3 is TGCGCCAGCAGCCCACAAGGGACTAGCGGGAGCCTGGCCGGGGAGCTGTTTTTT. Its translation is CASSPQGTSGSLAGELFF. Variable domain in full (rest from reference TRBV5-1 and TRBJ2-2): KAGVTQTPRYLIKTRGQQVTLSCSPISGHRSVSWYQQTPGQGLQFLFEYFSETQRNKGNFPGRFSGRQFSNSRSEMNVSTLELGDSALYLCASSPQGTSGSLAGELFFGEGSRLTVL.

The chain links TRBV28 to TRBJ2-4; D is perhaps TRBD2 (5 bases). Germline V gives CDR1 MDHEN, CDR2 SYDVKM. V shed 1 base and J shed 0 bases, with 10 bases lying between them. This CDR3 contains 16 residues. CDR3 loop: CASSLSTGGAKNIQYF. The CDR3 coding sequence is TGTGCCAGCAGTTTATCGACCGGAGGAGCCAAAAACATTCAGTACTTC.

This chain joins TRBV19 and TRBJ1-6; D remains unclear. In germline, CDR1 is LNHDA, CDR2 SQIVND (reference sequence). CDR3 length: 12 amino acids. Deletions cut 0 bases from V and 13 bases from J, with 7 bases between. The CDR3 coding sequence is TGTGCCAGTAGTATAGACGGAGCCCCCCTCCACTTT. It is translated as CASSIDGAPLHF.

This clone showed up just a few times. The rearrangement links TRBV6-5 to TRBJ1-2, with D tentatively TRBD1 (5 bases). The germline gives CDR1 MNHEY, CDR2 SVGAGI. There are 13 residues in the CDR3. V was shortened by 5 bases and J by 8 bases, with 15 bases between the two germline ends. The CDR3 DNA reads TGTGCCAGCAGTCCATTCCTGACAGCCGGCTACACCTTC. This translates into CASSPFLTAGYTF.

The chain employs TRBV19 and TRBJ2-1; 12 bases line up with TRBD2. Germline V gene sequence: CDR1 LNHDA, CDR2 SQIVND (reference sequence). CDR3 size: 14 residues. With 6 bases clipped from V and 4 bases from J, the junction kept 1 base outside the gene matches. As DNA, the CDR3 is TGTGCCAGTAGAGGACTAGCGGGATACAATGAGCAGTTCTTC. Translation gives CASRGLAGYNEQFF.

V gene TRBV3-1 (or the pseudogene TRBV3-2) combines with J gene TRBJ1-4, with unresolved D. With 2 bases removed from V and 8 bases from J, the gap between germline ends came to 15 bases. CDR3 length equals 15 residues. The germline V gene encodes CDR1 LGHDT and CDR2 YNNKEL (reference sequence). This CDR3 is CASSQPLGAGEKLFF. The CDR3 DNA sequence: TGTGCCAGCAGCCAACCGTTGGGTGCGGGGGAAAAACTGTTTTTT.

The chain carries TRBV7-6 and TRBJ1-4; the D is unclear. This CDR3 region has 11 residues. V was shortened by 10 bases and J by 11 bases, with 14 bases between the two germline ends. Germline V gene sequence: CDR1 SGHVS, CDR2 FNYEAQ. The CDR3 sequence is CATGDIGKLFF. The CDR3 nucleotides are TGTGCCACTGGTGACATTGGGAAACTGTTTTTT.

In its sample, this clone was seen once. The V call is TRBV4-1, the J call TRBJ2-4; 11 bases align to TRBD2. Germline lookup yields CDR1 MGHRA and CDR2 YSYEKL. J lost 6 bases, V lost 1 base, and 11 bases had no gene match. This CDR3 is built from 18 residues. CDR3 coding DNA: TGCGCCAGCAGCCAAGGGGTACTTAGCGGGGGGGCGATAAACATTCAGTACTTC. Translation: CASSQGVLSGGAINIQYF.

About this clone: The junction shows a germline mismatch at one end, possibly a read error. The chain uses TRBV30 and TRBJ1-2; 9 bases match TRBD1. This CDR3 has 13 amino acids. Looked up from germline, CDR1 is GTSNPN and CDR2 is SVGIG (reference sequence). In nucleotides, the CDR3 is TGTGCCTGGAGATCCCCCGGACAGGGGAGGTGGCACTTC. Translated: CAWRSPGQGRWHF.

The chain combines TRBV6-4 with TRBJ1-5; the D is unclear. V lost 3 bases and J 4 bases, leaving 13 bases between the germline ends. Germline V gene data show CDR1 as MRHNA and CDR2 as SNTAGT. The CDR3 covers 15 residues. The CDR3 DNA sequence: TGTGCCAGCAGTGAAGATCCGGGTCTTAATCAGCCCCAGCATTTT. This encodes CASSEDPGLNQPQHF.